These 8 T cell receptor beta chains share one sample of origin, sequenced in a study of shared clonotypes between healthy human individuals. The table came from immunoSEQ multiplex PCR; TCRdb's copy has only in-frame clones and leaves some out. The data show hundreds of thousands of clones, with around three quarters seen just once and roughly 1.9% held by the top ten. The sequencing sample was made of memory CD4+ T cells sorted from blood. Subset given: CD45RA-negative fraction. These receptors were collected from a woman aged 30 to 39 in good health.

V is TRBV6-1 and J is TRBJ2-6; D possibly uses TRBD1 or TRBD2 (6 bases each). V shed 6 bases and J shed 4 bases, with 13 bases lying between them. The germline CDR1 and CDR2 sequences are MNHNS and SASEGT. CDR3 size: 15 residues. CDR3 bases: TGTGCCAGCAGCTTAGGGGGGTTCGGGGCCAACGTCCTGACTTTC. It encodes CASSLGGFGANVLTF.

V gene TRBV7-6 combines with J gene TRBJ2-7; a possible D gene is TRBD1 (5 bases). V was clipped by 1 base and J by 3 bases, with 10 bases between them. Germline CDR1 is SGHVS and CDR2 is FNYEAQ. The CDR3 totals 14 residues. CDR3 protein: CASSLGGHNYEQYF. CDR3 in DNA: TGTGCCAGCAGCTTAGGCGGACATAACTACGAGCAGTACTTC.

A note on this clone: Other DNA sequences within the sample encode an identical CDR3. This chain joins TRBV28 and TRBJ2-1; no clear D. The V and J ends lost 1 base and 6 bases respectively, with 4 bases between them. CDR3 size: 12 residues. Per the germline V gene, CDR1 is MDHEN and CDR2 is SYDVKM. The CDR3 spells CASSLLRNEQFF. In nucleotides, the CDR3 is TGTGCCAGCAGTTTATTGCGCAATGAGCAGTTCTTC.

CDR3 in amino acids: CASRGKGTARSDQPQHF. DNA for the CDR3: TGTGCCAGTAGGGGGAAAGGGACAGCCCGGAGCGATCAGCCCCAGCATTTT. The chain couples TRBV19 to TRBJ1-5, with 7 bases identical to TRBD1. The length of the CDR3 is 17 residues. Losses at the gene ends were 6 bases for V and 5 bases for J; bases not matched to a gene: 16. CDR1 and CDR2 (germline): LNHDA, SQIVND (reference sequence). The variable domain in full, with the rest retrieved from reference TRBV19 and TRBJ1-5, is DGGITQSPKYLFRKEGQNVTLSCEQNLNHDAMYWYRQDPGQGLRLIYYSQIVNDFQKGDIAEGYSVSREKKESFPLTVTSAQKNPTAFYLCASRGKGTARSDQPQHFGDGTRLSIL.

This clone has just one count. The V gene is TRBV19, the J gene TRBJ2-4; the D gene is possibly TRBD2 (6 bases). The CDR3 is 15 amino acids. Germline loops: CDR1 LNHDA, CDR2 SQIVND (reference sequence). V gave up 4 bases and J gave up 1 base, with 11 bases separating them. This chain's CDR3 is CASSTLSGAKNIQYF. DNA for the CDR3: TGTGCCAGTAGTACCCTTAGCGGCGCCAAAAACATTCAGTACTTC. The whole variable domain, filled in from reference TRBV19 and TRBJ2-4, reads DGGITQSPKYLFRKEGQNVTLSCEQNLNHDAMYWYRQDPGQGLRLIYYSQIVNDFQKGDIAEGYSVSREKKESFPLTVTSAQKNPTAFYLCASSTLSGAKNIQYFGAGTRLSVL.

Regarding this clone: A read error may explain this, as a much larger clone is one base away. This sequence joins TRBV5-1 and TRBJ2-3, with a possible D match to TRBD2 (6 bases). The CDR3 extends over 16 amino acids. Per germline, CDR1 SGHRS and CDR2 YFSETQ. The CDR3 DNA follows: TGCACCAGCAGCTTCCAGCGGGCGAGCCCCTCAGATACGCAGTATTTT. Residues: CTSSFQRASPSDTQYF.

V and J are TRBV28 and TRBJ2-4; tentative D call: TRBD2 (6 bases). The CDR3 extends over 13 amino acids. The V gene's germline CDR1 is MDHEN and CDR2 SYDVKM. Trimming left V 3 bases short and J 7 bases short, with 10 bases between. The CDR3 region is CASSFGGWNIQYF. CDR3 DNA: TGTGCCAGCAGTTTCGGGGGATGGAACATTCAGTACTTC.

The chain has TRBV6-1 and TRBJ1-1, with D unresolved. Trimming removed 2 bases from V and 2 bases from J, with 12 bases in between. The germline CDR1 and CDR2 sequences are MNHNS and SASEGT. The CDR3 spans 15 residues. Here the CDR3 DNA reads TGTGCCAGCAGTGAATCCACGACGGCTAACACTGAAGCTTTCTTT. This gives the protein CASSESTTANTEAFF.